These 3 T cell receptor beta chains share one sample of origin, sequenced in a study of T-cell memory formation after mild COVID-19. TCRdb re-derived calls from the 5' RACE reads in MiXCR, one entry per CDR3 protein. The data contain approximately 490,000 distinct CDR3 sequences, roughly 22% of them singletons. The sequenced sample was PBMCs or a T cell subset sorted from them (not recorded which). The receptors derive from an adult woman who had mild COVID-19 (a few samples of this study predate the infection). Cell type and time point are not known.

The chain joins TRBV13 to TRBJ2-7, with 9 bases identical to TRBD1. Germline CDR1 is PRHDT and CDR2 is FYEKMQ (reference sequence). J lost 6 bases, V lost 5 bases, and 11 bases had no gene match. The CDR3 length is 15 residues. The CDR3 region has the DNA TGTGCCAGCAGCGTATACAGGGGGCAGACAGGCGAGCAGTACTTC. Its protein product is CASSVYRGQTGEQYF.

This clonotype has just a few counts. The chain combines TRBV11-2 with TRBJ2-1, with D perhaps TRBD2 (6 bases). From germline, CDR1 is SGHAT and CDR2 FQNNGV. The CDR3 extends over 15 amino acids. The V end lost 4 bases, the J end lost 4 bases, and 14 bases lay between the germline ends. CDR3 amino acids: CASSSAGGMYNEQFF. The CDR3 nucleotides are TGTGCCAGCAGCTCGGCTGGGGGGATGTACAATGAGCAGTTCTTC.

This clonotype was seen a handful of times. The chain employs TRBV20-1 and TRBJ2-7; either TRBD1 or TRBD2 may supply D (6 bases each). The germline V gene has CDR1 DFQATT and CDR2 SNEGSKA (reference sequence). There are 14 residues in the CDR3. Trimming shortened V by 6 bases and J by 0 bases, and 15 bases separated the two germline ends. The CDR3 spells CSAETGASSYEQYF. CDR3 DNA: TGCAGTGCCGAGACGGGGGCCAGCTCCTACGAGCAGTACTTC.